These T cell receptor beta chains were read from a single sample in a study of OX40 agonist ivuxolimab in advanced cancers. This table comes from immunoSEQ multiplex PCR, and its TCRdb copy is limited to in-frame clones, with some not included. The repertoire holds over 75,000 clones, roughly 88% seen once, with about 0.35% in the top ten. Sequenced here: CD4+ or CD8+ T cells sorted from blood, sampled in a trial of the OX40 agonist ivuxolimab. The receptors derive from an adult with an advanced solid tumor such as melanoma, head and neck, liver or kidney cancer. Each CDR3 is given with its conserved first and last residue. The D gene is left open where the match is weak. Size tells how often a clone was seen (once, few, many) or the class of an expanded clone, and some rows leave it out.

TRBV7-6	-	-	TRBJ1-1	TGTGCCAGCAGCTTAGTACAGTTAAGCATGAACACTGAAGCTTTCTTT	CASSLVQLSMNTEAFF
TRBV5-1	-	TRBD1	TRBJ2-3	TGCGCCAGCAGCTTGGCCACCACGACAGGGACAGATACGCAGTATTTT	CASSLATTTGTDTQYF
TRBV16	-	-	TRBJ2-5	TGTGCCAGCAGCCAAGCTAGGGAAGAGACCCAGTACTTC	CASSQAREETQYF
TRBV2	-	TRBD2	TRBJ2-5	TGTGCCAGCAGGGAACTAGCGGGAGGAGAGACCCAGTACTTC	CASRELAGGETQYF
TRBV7-8	-	-	TRBJ2-1	TGTGCCAGCAGCTTAGCGCCCAATGAGCAGTTCTTC	CASSLAPNEQFF
TRBV6-5	-	TRBD2	TRBJ2-1	TGTGCCAGCAGTCCCCGGGCTCTCCGCGGGGGGCAGTTCTTC	CASSPRALRGGQFF
TRBV9	-	TRBD1	TRBJ2-3	TGTGCCAGCAGCGTAGAGGGACAGACTAGCACAGATACGCAGTATTTT	CASSVEGQTSTDTQYF
TRBV6-6	-	-	TRBJ2-3	TGTGCCATCCTCTCTGGAGATACGCAGTATTTT	CAILSGDTQYF
TRBV7-9	-	-	TRBJ2-1	TGTGCCAGCAGCCCCCGCTCCTACAATGAGCAGTTCTTC	CASSPRSYNEQFF
TRBV7-2	few	-	TRBJ1-2	TGTGCCAGCAGCATAACCTCCGGGGCCGCTAACTATGGCTACACCTTC	CASSITSGAANYGYTF
TRBV27	-	-	TRBJ2-7	TGTGCCAGCAGTTTCAGGAGGGGGCGATTTTACGAGCAGTACTTC	CASSFRRGRFYEQYF
TRBV30	-	-	TRBJ2-1	TGTGCCTGGAGTCGTGGAGCGGGCTACAATGAGCAGTTCTTC	CAWSRGAGYNEQFF
TRBV6-6	-	TRBD1	TRBJ2-7	TGTGCCAGCTCGGGGACAGACATCTACGAGCAGTACTTC	CASSGTDIYEQYF
TRBV5-3	-	-	TRBJ1-5	TGTGCCAGAAGCTTGGTGGTCAGATCTAGCAATCAGCCCCAGCATTTT	CARSLVVRSSNQPQHF
TRBV5-1	-	-	TRBJ1-4	TGCGCCAGCAGCCGGGGTGGGGACCAGGCAACTAATGAAAAACTGTTTTTT	CASSRGGDQATNEKLFF
TRBV5-1	-	TRBD2	TRBJ2-5	TGCGCCAGCAGCGGGGGACTAGCGAAACAAGAGACCCAGTACTTC	CASSGGLAKQETQYF
TRBV11-3	-	-	TRBJ2-1	TGTGCCAGCAGCTTACCCCCTTACAATGAGCAGTTCTTC	CASSLPPYNEQFF
TRBV11-2	-	TRBD2	TRBJ2-5	TGTGCCAGCAGCTTCCGGACTAGCGAGACCGAGACCCAGTACTTC	CASSFRTSETETQYF
TRBV28	-	-	TRBJ2-3	TGTGCCAGCAGTTTATCCTACCCCGAGGGGCAGTATTTT	CASSLSYPEGQYF
TRBV7-2	-	-	TRBJ1-3	TGTGCCAGCAGCCCCTCAGGGATCTCTGGAAACACCATATATTTT	CASSPSGISGNTIYF
TRBV19	once	-	TRBJ2-6	TGTGCCAGTAGTACCACAGGGTTGTCTCAGAGCTCTGGGGCCAACGTCCTGACTTTC	CASSTTGLSQSSGANVLTF
TRBV5-4	once	-	TRBJ1-2	TGTGCCAGCAGCTCCGAAACGACAGGATTTGATGGCTACACCTTC	CASSSETTGFDGYTF
TRBV14	-	-	TRBJ2-2	TGTGCCAGCAGCCTATATAGCGGGAACACCGGGGAGCTGTTTTTT	CASSLYSGNTGELFF
TRBV7-2	-	-	TRBJ2-6	TGTGCCAGCAGCTTAGGGTCCACAGTCTCTGGGGCCAACGTCCTGACTTTC	CASSLGSTVSGANVLTF
TRBV27	-	TRBD2	TRBJ2-1	TGTGCCAGCAGTTTATTGGTAGCGGGAGGGCCTTTGTGGGAGCAGTTCTTC	CASSLLVAGGPLWEQFF
TRBV7-2	once	-	TRBJ1-1	TGTGCCAGCAGCGCAACAGGGTTAACTGAAGCTTTCTTT	CASSATGLTEAFF
TRBV19	-	TRBD1	TRBJ1-5	TGTGCCAGTAGTATTCCCCGAGGGACAGGAGATAATCAGCCCCAGCATTTT	CASSIPRGTGDNQPQHF
TRBV7-2	-	TRBD2	TRBJ2-3	TGTGCCGGGACTAGCGGGAGCACAGATACGCAGTATTTT	CAGTSGSTDTQYF
TRBV6-5	-	-	TRBJ2-7	TGTGCCAGCAATCAGGACAGTCCACCCTACGAGCAGTACTTC	CASNQDSPPYEQYF
TRBV27	-	TRBD1	TRBJ1-2	TGTGCCAGCAGTTCGCGACAGGGCTATGGCTACACCTTC	CASSSRQGYGYTF
TRBV18	-	TRBD1	TRBJ2-3	TGTGCCAGCTCACCGACAGGGGGTGGCACAGATACGCAGTATTTT	CASSPTGGGTDTQYF
TRBV28	-	TRBD1	TRBJ2-5	TGTGCCAGCAGTTTAATGGACAGGCACCAAGAGACCCAGTACTTC	CASSLMDRHQETQYF
TRBV28	-	TRBD1	TRBJ2-3	TGTGCCAGCAGTCCGGGGACAGTGCGCTCAGATACGCAGTATTTT	CASSPGTVRSDTQYF
TRBV9	-	-	TRBJ2-2	TGTGCCAGCAGCATCCAGGGGGGGGCCACCGGGGAGCTGTTTTTT	CASSIQGGATGELFF